A selection of T cell receptor beta chains follows, all from one sample in a study of blood T cell repertoires in COVID-19. Generated by immunoSEQ multiplex PCR, the TCRdb table keeps only in-frame clones and is missing some. Here the sample spans under 150,000 clones, 75% to 90% being singletons. The source material was peripheral blood. The source of these receptors is a human donor in a cohort sampled during active COVID-19. CDR3s include the opening cysteine and the closing phenylalanine or tryptophan. D genes are given only for firm matches. A row's size may be missing; if present it is once, few, many or a size class.

>15|TRBJ2-1|TRBD2|.|TRBV2
CASRRTLAGVGEQFF
TGTGCCAGCAGGAGGACCCTAGCGGGAGTGGGTGAGCAGTTCTTC
>13|TRBJ1-1|TRBD1|.|TRBV30
CAWMTGWDTEAFF
TGTGCCTGGATGACAGGGTGGGACACTGAAGCTTTCTTT
>14|TRBJ1-1|TRBD1|.|TRBV3-1/TRBV3-2
CASGDRGLNTEAFF
TGTGCCAGCGGGGACAGGGGGCTGAACACTGAAGCTTTCTTT
>14|TRBJ1-1|.|.|TRBV4-3
CASSASVWNTEAFF
TGCGCCAGCAGCGCCTCAGTTTGGAACACTGAAGCTTTCTTT
>13|TRBJ1-6|.|.|TRBV6-5
CASKQDRSSPLHF
TGTGCCAGCAAACAAGACAGGTCTTCACCCCTCCACTTT
>19|TRBJ2-7|TRBD2|few|TRBV7-2
CASSLAWAGGRLRSYEQYF
TGTGCCAGCAGCTTAGCGTGGGCGGGGGGGCGGTTACGGTCCTACGAGCAGTACTTC
>13|TRBJ1-1|.|.|TRBV5-6
CASSLSTGLRAFF
TGTGCCAGCAGCTTGAGTACAGGGCTTCGGGCTTTCTTT
>15|TRBJ1-1|.|.|TRBV25-1
CASTPGGLPETEAFF
TGTGCCAGCACCCCGGGGGGGCTACCAGAGACTGAAGCTTTCTTT
>15|TRBJ2-1|.|.|TRBV6-5
CASRPSRYLYNEQFF
TGTGCCAGCAGGCCTAGTCGGTACCTTTACAATGAGCAGTTCTTC
>14|TRBJ1-2|.|.|TRBV18
CASSQLDTTQGYTF
TGTGCCAGCTCGCAATTAGACACCACCCAAGGCTACACCTTC
>13|TRBJ1-1|.|.|TRBV15
CATSTSLNTEAFF
TGTGCCACCAGCACTTCCTTGAACACTGAAGCTTTCTTT
>18|TRBJ2-1|TRBD2|.|TRBV5-4
CASRGTSGSQVGYNEQFF
TGTGCCAGCAGGGGGACTAGCGGGAGTCAGGTGGGCTACAATGAGCAGTTCTTC
>14|TRBJ1-6|.|.|TRBV11-2
CASSLDRAQTPLHF
TGTGCCAGCAGCTTAGATCGTGCACAAACACCCCTCCACTTT
>14|TRBJ1-3|.|many|TRBV28
CASSSGDSGNTIYF
TGTGCCAGCAGCTCGGGAGACTCTGGAAACACCATATATTTT
>15|TRBJ1-1|.|.|TRBV7-6
CASSLNQGGNTEAFF
TGTGCCAGCAGCTTAAATCAGGGAGGGAACACTGAAGCTTTCTTT
>13|TRBJ2-2|.|few|TRBV6-5
CASSRGVPGELFF
TGTGCCAGCAGTCGCGGAGTACCCGGGGAGCTGTTTTTT
>15|TRBJ2-1|TRBD2|.|TRBV20-1
CSASSERGPGNEQFF
TGCAGTGCTAGTAGTGAGCGGGGCCCCGGCAATGAGCAGTTCTTC
>15|TRBJ2-2|TRBD1|.|TRBV7-2
CASSSGTGGTGELFF
TGTGCCAGCAGCTCCGGGACAGGGGGCACCGGGGAGCTGTTTTTT
>14|TRBJ2-7|TRBD2|.|TRBV13
CASSRQRGADEQYF
TGTGCCAGCAGCCGGCAGCGGGGGGCCGACGAGCAGTACTTC
>14|TRBJ1-1|TRBD1|.|TRBV10-3
CAISGNRGGTEAFF
TGTGCCATCAGTGGAAACAGGGGGGGGACTGAAGCTTTCTTT
>15|TRBJ2-2|TRBD2|.|TRBV9
CASSLLAGDTGELFF
TGTGCCAGCAGCTTACTAGCGGGAGATACCGGGGAGCTGTTTTTT
>14|TRBJ1-6|.|few|TRBV4-3
CASSQEDRDSPLHF
TGCGCCAGCAGCCAGGAAGACAGAGACTCACCCCTCCACTTT
>15|TRBJ2-3|.|.|TRBV7-2
CASSLAAGSTDTQYF
TGTGCCAGCAGCTTAGCAGCGGGTTCCACAGATACGCAGTATTTT
>16|TRBJ2-3|TRBD2|.|TRBV5-1
CASSLGLAGTTDTQYF
TGCGCCAGCAGCTTGGGACTAGCGGGGACCACAGATACGCAGTATTTT
>9|TRBJ2-5|.|.|TRBV10-3
CAILKTQYF
TGTGCCATTCTAAAGACCCAGTACTTC
>14|TRBJ1-4|.|.|TRBV6-5
CASSYQSPNEKLFF
TGTGCCAGCAGTTACCAGTCCCCAAATGAAAAACTGTTTTTT
>12|TRBJ2-3|.|.|TRBV7-3
CASSQGVLAQYF
TGTGCCAGCAGCCAAGGGGTGCTCGCGCAGTATTTT
>13|TRBJ2-7|.|.|TRBV19
CASSMQGTYEQYF
TGTGCCAGTAGTATGCAGGGGACGTACGAGCAGTACTTC
>16|TRBJ1-6|.|.|TRBV5-4
CASSSGTFGDNSPLHF
TGTGCCAGCAGCTCGGGGACATTTGGGGATAATTCACCCCTCCACTTT
>15|TRBJ2-3|.|.|TRBV20-1
CSASGRRGSTDTQYF
TGCAGTGCTAGTGGGCGGCGTGGGAGCACAGATACGCAGTATTTT
>10|TRBJ2-1|.|.|TRBV29-1
CSVRINEQFF
TGCAGCGTGCGCATCAATGAGCAGTTCTTC
>17|TRBJ1-2|.|.|TRBV18
CASSFGEGPLGFGGYTF
TGTGCCAGCTCATTCGGCGAGGGCCCCCTCGGATTCGGGGGCTACACCTTC
>15|TRBJ1-2|.|.|TRBV19
CASSMSGGINYGYTF
TGTGCCAGTAGTATGAGCGGGGGAATTAACTATGGCTACACCTTC
>16|TRBJ2-4|TRBD2|.|TRBV19
CASRGLAGVTKNIQYF
TGTGCCAGTAGGGGACTAGCGGGAGTTACCAAAAACATTCAGTACTTC
>14|TRBJ2-2|TRBD1|.|TRBV29-1
CSGLGQGQTGELFF
TGCAGCGGACTCGGGCAGGGACAGACCGGGGAGCTGTTTTTT
>19|TRBJ2-4|TRBD2|.|TRBV5-1
CASSDGTSGGANAKNIQYF
TGCGCCAGCAGCGACGGGACTAGCGGGGGGGCTAATGCCAAAAACATTCAGTACTTC
>14|TRBJ1-5|.|.|TRBV6-6
CASSSTTSNQPQHF
TGTGCCAGCAGTTCCACTACGAGCAATCAGCCCCAGCATTTT
>12|TRBJ2-7|.|few|TRBV7-9
CASSSDFYEQYF
TGTGCCAGCAGCTCAGATTTCTACGAGCAGTACTTC
>18|TRBJ2-2|.|.|TRBV15
CATSRDGWGFSNTGELFF
TGTGCCACCAGCAGAGACGGGTGGGGCTTCTCGAACACCGGGGAGCTGTTTTTT
>13|TRBJ2-1|.|.|TRBV7-3
CASSFGTSNEQFF
TGTGCCAGCAGCTTCGGGACTTCGAATGAGCAGTTCTTC
>15|TRBJ2-7|TRBD1|.|TRBV10-3
CAISEGGRGPYEQYF
TGTGCCATCAGTGAAGGTGGAAGGGGGCCCTACGAGCAGTACTTC
>16|TRBJ2-7|TRBD1|.|TRBV18
CASSQETGLSSYEQYF
TGTGCCAGCTCGCAAGAGACAGGGCTGAGCTCCTACGAGCAGTACTTC
>13|TRBJ1-2|.|.|TRBV11-3
CASSPYFNYGYTF
TGTGCCAGCAGCCCGTACTTTAACTATGGCTACACCTTC
>13|TRBJ1-2|.|few|TRBV6-5
CATWGEGVGGYTF
TGTGCCACTTGGGGGGAGGGCGTTGGGGGCTACACCTTC
>16|TRBJ2-3|.|.|TRBV9
CASSVFGLQVTDTQYF
TGTGCCAGCAGCGTATTTGGTCTACAGGTCACAGATACGCAGTATTTT
>16|TRBJ2-4|TRBD1|once|TRBV19
CATPTGELLAKNIQYF
TGTGCCACCCCTACAGGGGAACTATTAGCCAAAAACATTCAGTACTTC
>12|TRBJ2-3|.|.|TRBV12-3/TRBV12-4
CASSPKGWTENF
TGTGCCAGCAGCCCCAAAGGTTGGACAGAAAATTTT
>16|TRBJ2-2|TRBD2|.|TRBV5-1
CASSLGTSANTGELFF
TGCGCCAGCAGCTTGGGGACTAGCGCCAACACCGGGGAGCTGTTTTTT